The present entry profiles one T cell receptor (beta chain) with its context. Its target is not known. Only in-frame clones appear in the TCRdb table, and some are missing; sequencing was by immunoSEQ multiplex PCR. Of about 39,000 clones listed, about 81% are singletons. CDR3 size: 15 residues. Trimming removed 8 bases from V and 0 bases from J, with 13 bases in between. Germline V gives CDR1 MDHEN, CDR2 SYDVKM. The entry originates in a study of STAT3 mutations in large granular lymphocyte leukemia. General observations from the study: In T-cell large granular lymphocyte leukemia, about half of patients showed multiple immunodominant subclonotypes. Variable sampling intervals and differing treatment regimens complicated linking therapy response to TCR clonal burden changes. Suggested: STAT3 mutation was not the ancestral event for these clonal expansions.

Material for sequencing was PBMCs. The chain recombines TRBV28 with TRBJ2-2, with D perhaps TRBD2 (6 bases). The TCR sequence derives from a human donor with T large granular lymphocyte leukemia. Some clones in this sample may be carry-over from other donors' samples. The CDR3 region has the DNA TGTGCCAGCGGAACCGGGAGCGCGAACACCGGGGAGCTGTTTTTT. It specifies CASGTGSANTGELFF.